Listed below are T cell receptor beta chains from one sample, sequenced in a study of blood T cell repertoires in COVID-19. Sequencing was performed with immunoSEQ multiplex PCR; in TCRdb, only in-frame clones are kept and a portion is missing. This repertoire shows around 95,000 clones, roughly 84% found once; its top ten account for 9.5% to 15%. Material for sequencing was peripheral blood. The receptors here all came from a human donor in a cohort sampled during active COVID-19. CDR3s include the opening cysteine and the closing phenylalanine or tryptophan. Fields, in order: CDR3 protein, CDR3 DNA, J gene, clone size, V gene, D gene. A D gene is named only where the DNA matches it firmly. The size entry is marked missing in some rows and otherwise reads once, few, many or a size class.

CDR3aa: CAISESIRDSSYNEQFF
CDR3nt: TGTGCCATCAGTGAGTCGATAAGGGACAGTTCCTACAATGAGCAGTTCTTC
j_gene: TRBJ2-1
abundance: NA
v_gene: TRBV10-3
d_gene: TRBD1

CDR3aa: CASSQDKSTLSSTDTQYF
CDR3nt: TGCGCCAGCAGCCAAGATAAGAGTACACTATCTAGCACAGATACGCAGTATTTT
j_gene: TRBJ2-3
abundance: NA
v_gene: TRBV4-3
d_gene: NA

CDR3aa: CASSSGTADGNYEQYF
CDR3nt: TGCGCCAGCAGCAGCGGGACGGCGGATGGGAACTACGAGCAGTACTTC
j_gene: TRBJ2-7
abundance: few
v_gene: TRBV5-1
d_gene: TRBD2

CDR3aa: CASSVALGTAGETQYF
CDR3nt: TGTGCCAGCAGCGTAGCTCTTGGAACGGCAGGGGAGACCCAGTACTTC
j_gene: TRBJ2-5
abundance: NA
v_gene: TRBV9
d_gene: NA

CDR3aa: CASSSITGRAEAFF
CDR3nt: TGCGCCAGCAGCTCGATAACAGGGCGAGCTGAAGCTTTCTTT
j_gene: TRBJ1-1
abundance: NA
v_gene: TRBV5-1
d_gene: NA

CDR3aa: CASSQGRRDIQYF
CDR3nt: TGTGCCAGCAGTCAGGGGCGAAGAGACATTCAGTACTTC
j_gene: TRBJ2-4
abundance: NA
v_gene: TRBV9
d_gene: NA

CDR3aa: CASSPGTSGSSFNEQFF
CDR3nt: TGTGCCAGCTCACCAGGGACTAGCGGGAGTTCGTTTAATGAGCAGTTCTTC
j_gene: TRBJ2-1
abundance: NA
v_gene: TRBV18
d_gene: TRBD2

CDR3aa: CASSQNREQYF
CDR3nt: TGTGCCAGCAGCCAGAACAGGGAGCAGTACTTC
j_gene: TRBJ2-7
abundance: few
v_gene: TRBV7-2
d_gene: NA

CDR3aa: CASSNQGQGTEAFF
CDR3nt: TGTGCCAGCTCTAATCAGGGACAGGGCACTGAAGCTTTCTTT
j_gene: TRBJ1-1
abundance: NA
v_gene: TRBV18
d_gene: TRBD1

CDR3aa: CAWGIQGSSYNEQFF
CDR3nt: TGTGCCTGGGGGATACAGGGGAGCTCCTACAATGAGCAGTTCTTC
j_gene: TRBJ2-1
abundance: NA
v_gene: TRBV30
d_gene: TRBD1

CDR3aa: CASSYLLAGGPGDTQYF
CDR3nt: TGTGCCAGCAGTTACTTACTAGCGGGAGGGCCCGGAGATACGCAGTATTTT
j_gene: TRBJ2-3
abundance: NA
v_gene: TRBV6-2/TRBV6-3
d_gene: TRBD2

CDR3aa: CASSSGRELFF
CDR3nt: TGTGCCAGTAGTAGCGGCCGGGAGCTGTTTTTT
j_gene: TRBJ2-2
abundance: NA
v_gene: TRBV19
d_gene: NA

CDR3aa: CASSAGGTEAFF
CDR3nt: TGTGCCAGCTCCGCTGGGGGGACTGAAGCTTTCTTT
j_gene: TRBJ1-1
abundance: NA
v_gene: TRBV5-6
d_gene: NA

CDR3aa: CASSQDGGIGNQPQHF
CDR3nt: TGCGCCAGCAGCCAAGACGGGGGGATTGGCAATCAGCCCCAGCATTTT
j_gene: TRBJ1-5
abundance: few
v_gene: TRBV4-1
d_gene: NA

CDR3aa: CASSLTGSGANVLTF
CDR3nt: TGTGCCAGCAGCCTTACAGGGTCTGGGGCCAACGTCCTGACTTTC
j_gene: TRBJ2-6
abundance: once
v_gene: TRBV2
d_gene: NA

CDR3aa: CASSPHRLAGGPFTDTQYF
CDR3nt: TGTGCCAGCAGCCCCCACCGACTAGCGGGAGGGCCTTTCACAGATACGCAGTATTTT
j_gene: TRBJ2-3
abundance: NA
v_gene: TRBV7-8
d_gene: TRBD2

CDR3aa: CASSLDGNYGYTF
CDR3nt: TGTGCCAGCAGCTTGGACGGTAACTATGGCTACACCTTC
j_gene: TRBJ1-2
abundance: NA
v_gene: TRBV5-4
d_gene: NA

CDR3aa: CASSPIPETGTNYGYTF
CDR3nt: TGTGCCAGCTCACCCATACCGGAGACAGGGACTAACTATGGCTACACCTTC
j_gene: TRBJ1-2
abundance: NA
v_gene: TRBV18
d_gene: TRBD1

CDR3aa: CASSVAMGLAGYNEQFF
CDR3nt: TGTGCCAGCAGCGTAGCTATGGGACTAGCGGGCTACAATGAGCAGTTCTTC
j_gene: TRBJ2-1
abundance: few
v_gene: TRBV9
d_gene: TRBD2

CDR3aa: CASSSRTGGLNQPQHF
CDR3nt: TGTGCCAGCAGTTCCCGGACAGGGGGCCTGAATCAGCCCCAGCATTTT
j_gene: TRBJ1-5
abundance: NA
v_gene: TRBV6-5
d_gene: TRBD1

CDR3aa: CASSYSRGRGTEAFF
CDR3nt: TGTGCCAGCAGTTACTCGAGAGGGAGGGGCACTGAAGCTTTCTTT
j_gene: TRBJ1-1
abundance: NA
v_gene: TRBV6-2/TRBV6-3
d_gene: NA

CDR3aa: CASSFRDRKTSGNTIYF
CDR3nt: TGTGCCAGTAGTTTCCGGGACAGGAAAACCTCTGGAAACACCATATATTTT
j_gene: TRBJ1-3
abundance: NA
v_gene: TRBV19
d_gene: TRBD1

CDR3aa: CASQSGRGLQPQHF
CDR3nt: TGTGCCAGTCAATCTGGCAGGGGGCTTCAGCCCCAGCATTTT
j_gene: TRBJ1-5
abundance: few
v_gene: TRBV2
d_gene: TRBD1

CDR3aa: CAWTSGGNQPQHF
CDR3nt: TGTGCCTGGACGTCAGGGGGGAATCAACCCCAGCATTTT
j_gene: TRBJ1-5
abundance: NA
v_gene: TRBV30
d_gene: TRBD1

CDR3aa: CASSPGTGSTYEQYF
CDR3nt: TGTGCCAGCTCACCGGGGACAGGCTCAACCTACGAGCAGTACTTC
j_gene: TRBJ2-7
abundance: NA
v_gene: TRBV18
d_gene: TRBD1

CDR3aa: CASSQGANTYEQYF
CDR3nt: TGTGCCAGCAGCCAAGGAGCTAATACCTACGAGCAGTACTTC
j_gene: TRBJ2-7
abundance: NA
v_gene: TRBV3-1/TRBV3-2
d_gene: NA

CDR3aa: CASSLPDRGEQYF
CDR3nt: TGTGCCAGCAGCTTGCCGGACAGGGGAGAGCAGTACTTC
j_gene: TRBJ2-7
abundance: NA
v_gene: TRBV5-5
d_gene: TRBD1

CDR3aa: CASSFAGQRQETQYF
CDR3nt: TGTGCCAGCAGTTTCGCGGGACAGAGACAAGAGACCCAGTACTTC
j_gene: TRBJ2-5
abundance: NA
v_gene: TRBV6-6
d_gene: NA